Each of the 9 T cell receptor beta chains below was sequenced from the same sample in a study of T cell responses to AZD1222 COVID-19 vaccine. The data were produced by immunoSEQ multiplex PCR, yet TCRdb's version contains in-frame clones alone and is incomplete. Of about 130,000 clones in the sample, 80% to 90% were seen once. The sequencing used peripheral blood, collected on day 0 of AZD1222 vaccination. These receptors originate from an adult in good health.

On this clone itself: An end of the junction differs from the germline gene, which may be a read error. The chain carries TRBV13 and TRBJ2-7; no firm D call. This CDR3 has 13 amino acids. Germline V gene lookup returns CDR1 PRHDT and CDR2 FYEKMQ (reference sequence). The DNA of the CDR3 is TGTGCCAGCAGCCTAGGGTTCTCCTACGAGCAGTACTTC. It is translated as CASSLGFSYEQYF.

The chain recombines TRBV5-1 with TRBJ2-3; 7 positions agree with TRBD1. The junction had 9 bases not matched to a gene; V was cut back by 4 bases and J by 1 base. CDR1 SGHRS and CDR2 YFSETQ come from the germline V gene. This CDR3 contains 16 residues. CDR3 nucleotide sequence: TGCGCCAGCAGCCTCACACAGGGGTTGGGCACAGATACGCAGTATTTT. It codes for CASSLTQGLGTDTQYF.

This chain joins TRBV28 and TRBJ1-2; 7 bases line up with TRBD1. Germline V gives CDR1 MDHEN, CDR2 SYDVKM. With 7 bases clipped from V and 4 bases from J, the junction kept 15 bases outside the gene matches. The CDR3 runs 16 residues. The CDR3 reads CASNPPYEGGFYGYTF. CDR3 nucleotide sequence: TGTGCCAGCAACCCCCCCTACGAAGGGGGCTTCTATGGCTACACCTTC.

V is TRBV5-1 and J is TRBJ2-5, with 10 bases identical to TRBD2. Per the germline V gene, CDR1 is SGHRS and CDR2 is YFSETQ. The CDR3 is 14 amino acids. V was clipped by 4 bases and J by 2 bases; unmatched bases: 2. CDR3 in amino acids: CASSRTSGQETQYF. The CDR3 nucleotides are TGCGCCAGCAGCCGGACTAGCGGACAAGAGACCCAGTACTTC.

This clone was detected only once. The chain joins TRBV4-2 to TRBJ2-7, with TRBD1 identical over 12 bases. V shed 0 bases, J shed 5 bases, and the junction held 2 bases outside the gene matches. The germline CDR1 and CDR2 sequences are LGHNA and YNFKEQ. The length of the CDR3 is 15 residues. The CDR3 here is CASSQEGTGGDEQYF. The CDR3 nucleotides are TGTGCCAGCAGCCAAGAGGGGACAGGGGGCGACGAGCAGTACTTC.

This clone was recorded once. The V gene is TRBV19, the J gene TRBJ1-5; 9 nucleotides agree with TRBD1. The CDR3 has 13 amino acids. V was pared by 8 bases and J by 5 bases, with 4 bases of the junction left unmatched. Germline V gene data show CDR1 as LNHDA and CDR2 as SQIVND (reference sequence). The CDR3 is CASGDRADQPQHF. CDR3 DNA sequence: TGTGCCAGTGGGGACAGGGCCGATCAGCCCCAGCATTTT.

The chain couples TRBV6-6 to TRBJ2-3, with D tentatively TRBD1 (6 bases). V was pared by 7 bases and J by 4 bases, with 18 bases between. In germline, CDR1 is MNHNY, CDR2 SVGAGI (reference sequence). The CDR3 length is 15 residues. The CDR3 DNA follows: TGTGCCAGCAACGGTCTGGGGCAGGGGTCAGATACGCAGTATTTT. It encodes CASNGLGQGSDTQYF.

V usage is TRBV4-2 and J usage is TRBJ1-2, with D unclear. The CDR3 totals 12 residues. Germline lookup yields CDR1 LGHNA and CDR2 YNFKEQ. V was pared by 0 bases and J by 4 bases, with 3 bases between. The DNA for the CDR3 is TGTGCCAGCAGCCAAGACGCCTATGGCTACACCTTC. Residues: CASSQDAYGYTF.

V is TRBV7-9 and J is TRBJ2-1; TRBD1 aligns across 8 bases. V was clipped by 4 bases and J by 4 bases; unmatched bases: 3. This CDR3 comprises 14 residues. Germline V lookup: CDR1 SEHNR, CDR2 FQNEAQ (reference sequence). The CDR3 DNA reads TGTGCCAGCAGCTCACGACAGGGGTACAATGAGCAGTTCTTC. It specifies CASSSRQGYNEQFF.